A single T cell receptor (beta chain) is shown here with its context. This receptor's antigen is unknown. Per-base quality was not reported, and no clone a single base away is much larger than it. TCRbeta CDR3 regions were amplified from genomic DNA by means of the immunoSEQ Assay, a bias-controlled multiplex PCR. Per the authors' processing: Nucleated cell counts per sample were estimated from amplification of reference gene primers within the assay. To quantify the absolute abundance of each unique TCRbeta CDR3 rearrangement, sequence reads were collapsed and filtered. For each sample, productive Simpson clonality was calculated as the square root of Simpson's diversity index across productive rearrangements. This is the immuneACCESS table as TCRdb keeps it, with only in-frame sequences that have V and J called. A part of the clones is gone; compared with another copy, unresolved V genes explain less than half, and the rest is unexplained. From that table come the V and J calls and clone size; the DNA was used to work out D and trimming. The sample includes about 140,000 clones, with roughly four fifths observed a single time. The ten biggest clones cover less than 4% of the sample.

V gives up 0 bases and J gives up 5 bases, and the segment between their germline ends measures 16 bases. In the germline V gene (reference sequence), CDR1 corresponds to LNHDA and CDR2 to SQIVND. The CDR3 runs 16 amino acids, cysteine and phenylalanine included. This entry keeps only the CDR3 DNA: 48 bases, framed from base 1. This entry is derived from a study of blood T cell repertoires in COVID-19 (dated by TCRdb to the early 2020s). Some background on the complete study: Collaborator samples came from the United States, Italy and Spain and covered acute and convalescent phases of COVID-19. The material from the prospective study consisted of cDNA or gDNA derived from T cells, B-cell-depleted T cells, or PBMCs. The repertoires were released in a freely available public database meant as a resource for research on the immune response to SARS-CoV-2. Sample metadata almost always included a de-identified subject ID, COVID-19 status, age in years and sex. The samples were drawn from two sources: the first 160 participants of the ongoing ImmuneRACE study, and 1,000 to 1,500 subjects contributed by 6 global collaborators. Where available, HLA class I and class II types were taken from metadata supplied by the sample provider and were not determined by assay-based typing. Subjects who had been exposed to COVID-19, were actively infected with it, or had recovered from it provided the deeply sampled blood TCRbeta repertoires that made up the dataset.

The collaborating institutions used their own protocols to collect whole blood in K2EDTA tubes. For TCRbeta analysis, collaborators shipped samples as frozen whole blood, isolated PBMCs, or DNA extracted from either of those sample types. The full study reports these points: How much clinical and demographic metadata was included differed by source and by participant, and the metadata was provided uncurated.

The sample consisted of peripheral blood. The chain links TRBV19 with TRBJ1-2, with no reliable assignment of the D segment. The TCR comes from a woman aged 55-70 years with acute or convalescent COVID-19. The DNA sequence reads TGTGCCAGTAGTATAGATCTCACGAGGGTGTGGTATGGCTACACCTTC. Its product reads: CASSIDLTRVWYGYTF.